This T cell receptor (beta chain) was profiled in a study of CD8 T cells in ankylosing spondylitis. Whole-study results and caveats: It was reported that disease-linked clones were significantly enriched in matched ankylosing spondylitis synovial fluid. Roughly eight highly homologous variants made up a TCR beta motif that seemed to typify ankylosing spondylitis blood.

This CDR3 spans 13 amino acids. CDR1 MDHEN and CDR2 SYDVKM come from the germline V gene. Trimming removed 3 bases at V and 7 bases at J, with 12 bases between. Remarks on this clonotype: As yet, its antigen is unknown.

With molecular barcodes, quantitative 5'-RACE was used to make the TCR beta libraries. TCRdb re-called the 5' RACE reads with MiXCR, one entry per CDR3 protein. The sample carries over 600,000 distinct CDR3 sequences, around 17% recorded once. This receptor was taken from a male donor with ankylosing spondylitis. The specimen sequenced was blood, either unsorted or a sorted T cell fraction (not recorded which). The J gene is TRBJ1-1, the V gene TRBV28; weak D call: TRBD1 (5 bases). The CDR3: CASSLTATHEAFF. DNA for the CDR3: TGTGCCAGCAGTTTGACAGCGACCCATGAAGCTTTCTTT.